This T cell receptor beta chain was observed in a study of CD8+CD57+ T cells in acquired aplastic anemia. This clonotype was observed at least ten times. The antigen is undetermined. Findings and limits, study-wide: Found in both controls and patients were around 31 CD8+ CDR3 sequences.

Germline V CDR1 and CDR2: DFQATT, SNEGSKA (reference sequence). The CDR3 totals 16 residues. Trimming pared 3 bases from V and 9 bases from J, leaving 24 bases between. CDR3 and TCR beta VDJ profiling relied on genomic DNA as the template. TCRdb passed the reads through MiXCR, listing each CDR3 protein once. The table lists 400,000 to 450,000 distinct CDR3 sequences, 65% to 75% of them singletons. The specimen was sorted CD4+, CD8+, or CD8+CD57+ T cells (not recorded which) from PBMCs. The TCR sequence derives from a human donor in good health, serving as a control. The gene calls are TRBV20-1 and TRBJ1-5; no firm D call. CDR3 amino acids: CSASPSETAGIPPQHF. CDR3 bases: TGCAGTGCTAGCCCCTCGGAGACGGCAGGTATTCCGCCCCAGCATTTT.